The 29 T cell receptor beta chains below all came from one sample that was sequenced in a study. Cells sorted as Tregs were CD4+, CD25+ and CD127-/low. MiXCR, run by TCRdb on the 5' RACE reads, gives a single entry per CDR3 protein. This table holds over 8,000 distinct CDR3 sequences, 30% to 40% found once. Source material: Tregs sorted from blood. The receptors come from a female donor with breast cancer.

The rearrangement links TRBV28 to TRBJ1-2, with D tentatively TRBD1 (5 bases). Trimming took 8 bases from V and 10 from J, leaving 14 bases between them. The V gene's germline CDR1 is MDHEN and CDR2 SYDVKM. This CDR3 has 11 amino acids. This CDR3 is CASGPGIIYTF. DNA for the CDR3: TGTGCCAGCGGCCCAGGGATTATCTACACCTTC.

This chain connects TRBV6-2 or TRBV6-3 to TRBJ2-5, with 10 nucleotides matching TRBD2. V was pared by 11 bases and J by 5 bases, with 14 bases of the junction left unmatched. This CDR3 is built from 15 residues. Germline V CDR1 and CDR2: MNHEY, SVGEGT. Here the CDR3 DNA reads TGTGCCCACGCCCGGACTAGCGGAGATGGGGAGACCCAGTACTTC. This translates into CAHARTSGDGETQYF.

Sample share makes this clonotype medium-sized. The V gene is TRBV7-6, the J gene TRBJ1-2; weak D call: TRBD1 (5 bases). The ends were cut back, 5 bases at V and 1 base at J, with 17 bases in the middle. This CDR3 comprises 16 residues. Germline-derived CDR1 and CDR2 are SGHVS and FNYEAQ. The CDR3 is CASSLSIPGGNYGYTF. The CDR3, as DNA: TGTGCCAGCAGCCTTTCAATACCGGGGGGTAACTATGGCTACACCTTC.

The CDR3 region is CSAPRVQGRSDTQYF. CDR3 coding DNA: TGCAGTGCCCCCCGGGTACAGGGGAGGTCAGATACGCAGTATTTT. The V call is TRBV20-1, the J call TRBJ2-3, with a possible D match to TRBD1 (7 bases). The V and J ends lost 6 bases and 4 bases respectively, with 20 bases between them. CDR3 length: 15 amino acids. In germline, CDR1 is DFQATT, CDR2 SNEGSKA (reference sequence).

The CDR3 here is CSAGRPGGDSPLHF. Here the CDR3 DNA reads TGCAGTGCTGGTAGGCCTGGGGGCGATTCACCCCTCCACTTT. V and J are TRBV20-1 and TRBJ1-6; TRBD1 is a possible D gene (6 bases). The germline V gene has CDR1 DFQATT and CDR2 SNEGSKA (reference sequence). This CDR3 has 14 amino acids. V was pared by 5 bases and J by 8 bases, with 16 bases between.

For this clonotype: The final CDR3 position lacks the conserved phenylalanine or tryptophan, pointing to a likely read error. The chain carries TRBV4-1 and TRBJ1-5; D may be TRBD1 (6 bases). There are 20 residues in the CDR3. Germline lookup yields CDR1 MGHRA and CDR2 YSYEKL. Trimming took 3 bases from V and 2 from J, leaving 26 bases between them. The CDR3 DNA is TGCGCCAGCAGCCATGTAGGACACAGGGTGGCCCGACCCGGCAATCAGCCCCAGCATTAT. Translated, it gives CASSHVGHRVARPGNQPQHY.

By share, this clonotype ranks as medium-sized. At one of its ends the junction is not consistent with the germline gene, which may arise from a read error. The gene calls are TRBV5-1 and TRBJ2-5; 8 bases align to TRBD1. CDR1 and CDR2 (germline): SGHRS, YFSETQ. The CDR3 is 14 amino acids. CDR3 DNA sequence: TGCGCCAGCGGAACTTCAGGGGGCGAAGAGGCCCAGTACTTC. Amino acids: CASGTSGGEEAQYF.

V is TRBV7-2 and J is TRBJ1-3; D is ambiguous. The CDR3 is 16 amino acids. With 5 bases removed from V and 1 base from J, the gap between germline ends came to 15 bases. The germline V gene encodes CDR1 SGHTA and CDR2 FQGNSA. Written as DNA, the CDR3 is TGTGCCAGCAGCCCCGACCCCCACCGGTCTGGAAACACCATATATTTT. It specifies CASSPDPHRSGNTIYF.

This clonotype is judged medium-sized. This chain joins TRBV20-1 and TRBJ2-1; TRBD2 is a possible D gene (6 bases). This CDR3 has 15 residues. V lost 0 bases and J 9 bases, leaving 18 bases between the germline ends. CDR1 is DFQATT, CDR2 SNEGSKA, per germline (reference sequence). As DNA, the CDR3 is TGCAGTGCTAGAGATTCCCGCGGGATTTCTGGTGAGCAGTTCTTC. This sequence encodes CSARDSRGISGEQFF.

This clonotype has just a few counts. V usage is TRBV27 and J usage is TRBJ2-5; TRBD2 agrees at 10 bases. This CDR3 region has 15 residues. Trimming cost V 2 bases and J 5 bases; bases outside gene matches: 5. The V gene's germline CDR1 is MNHEY and CDR2 SMNVEV (reference sequence). The CDR3: CASSLLAGVRETQYF. The CDR3 coding sequence is TGTGCCAGCAGTTTACTAGCGGGAGTTAGGGAGACCCAGTACTTC.

V and J are TRBV20-1 and TRBJ1-5; D possibly corresponds to TRBD1 (5 bases). This CDR3 comprises 14 residues. Germline assignment: CDR1 DFQATT and CDR2 SNEGSKA (reference sequence). In nucleotides, the CDR3 is TGCGGTGTGACCGCGGGGCTTCCTAATCAGCCCCAGCATTTT. Residues: CGVTAGLPNQPQHF.

This clonotype is medium-sized in the sample. This chain connects TRBV20-1 to TRBJ1-1; TRBD1 agrees at 10 bases. This CDR3 has 14 residues. CDR1 and CDR2 from the germline V gene are DFQATT and SNEGSKA (reference sequence). Trimming removed 0 bases from V and 7 bases from J; junction bases left unmatched: 5. The CDR3 DNA reads as TGCAGTGCTAGAGAGGGGACAGGGGTTGATGAAGCTTTCTTT. Translation gives CSAREGTGVDEAFF.

The chain is built from TRBV11-1 and TRBJ2-7, with TRBD1 as a possible D gene (6 bases). CDR3 length equals 14 residues. V was clipped by 5 bases and J by 6 bases, with 17 bases between them. From germline, CDR1 is SGHAT and CDR2 FQDESV (reference sequence). CDR3 loop: CASSPRGLRGEQYV. The CDR3 region has the DNA TGTGCCAGCAGCCCCCGAGGGCTCAGGGGCGAGCAGTACGTC.

This chain connects TRBV30 to TRBJ2-1; maybe TRBD2 (5 bases). Trimming cost V 3 bases and J 6 bases, with 12 bases left between them. Germline values: CDR1 GTSNPN, CDR2 SVGIG (reference sequence). The CDR3 loop spans 13 amino acids. The CDR3 spells CAWRSWRANEQFF. The CDR3, as DNA: TGTGCCTGGAGAAGCTGGCGGGCCAATGAGCAGTTCTTC.

The chain employs TRBV18 and TRBJ2-1; TRBD2 matches 12 bases. CDR3 length: 16 amino acids. J gave up 6 bases and V 3 bases, and 6 bases lay outside the gene matches. Germline V gene lookup returns CDR1 KGHSH and CDR2 LQKENI. CDR3 bases: TGTGCCAGCTCACCCCGTTCTAGCGGGAGGGGCAATGAGCAGTTCTTC. Residues: CASSPRSSGRGNEQFF.

This clonotype occurred once. At one boundary the junction diverges from the germline segment, which might be a read error. The chain joins TRBV20-1 to TRBJ1-1; no reliable D call. This CDR3 has 10 residues. CDR1 and CDR2 (germline): DFQATT, SNEGSKA (reference sequence). CDR3 protein: CSVADGGALF. CDR3 nucleotides: TGCAGTGTTGCTGACGGTGGAGCTCTCTTT.

Within the sample, this clonotype is medium-sized. The CDR3 reads CASSFGGVSNTGELFF. The CDR3 DNA sequence: TGTGCCAGCAGCTTCGGAGGGGTTTCGAACACCGGGGAGCTGTTTTTT. V and J are TRBV11-3 and TRBJ2-2, with D possibly TRBD2 on 6 matching bases. Germline V CDR1 and CDR2: SGHNT, YENEEA. This CDR3 region has 16 residues. The V and J ends lost 3 bases and 0 bases respectively, with 11 bases between them.

This chain joins TRBV20-1 and TRBJ2-3; D is ambiguous. From germline, CDR1 is DFQATT and CDR2 SNEGSKA (reference sequence). The CDR3 is 14 amino acids. The V and J ends lost 4 bases and 0 bases respectively, with 11 bases between them. CDR3 nucleotide sequence: TGCAGTGCTATAGAAGGTCGGAGCACAGATACGCAGTATTTT. This sequence encodes CSAIEGRSTDTQYF.

The rearrangement uses TRBV5-1 and TRBJ2-1, with a weak D call TRBD2 (5 bases). The CDR3 covers 16 residues. Per the germline V gene, CDR1 is SGHRS and CDR2 is YFSETQ. Trimming pared 0 bases from V and 2 bases from J, leaving 12 bases between. This chain's CDR3 is CASSLVTGGTYNEQFF. DNA for the CDR3: TGCGCCAGCAGCTTGGTAACCGGAGGAACCTACAATGAGCAGTTCTTC.

The V and J genes are TRBV21-1 and TRBJ2-1. TRBV21-1 is a pseudogene locus. This CDR3 is 16 amino acids long. CDR3 protein: CASSNSPTLLDNEQFF. The CDR3 nucleotides read TGTGCCAGCAGCAATTCCCCAACACTTCTGGACAATGAGCAGTTCTTC.

This clonotype is labeled medium-sized. The rearrangement uses TRBV28 and TRBJ2-7; possible D gene TRBD1, 6 bases. CDR3 size: 14 residues. CDR1 and CDR2 (germline): MDHEN, SYDVKM. Trimming stripped 6 bases from V and 3 bases from J, with 15 bases between. CDR3 nucleotides: TGTGCCAGCAGACAGGGCGGTTCAAACTACGAGCAGTACGTC. This sequence encodes CASRQGGSNYEQYV.

Relative to its sample, this clonotype is medium-sized. The chain uses TRBV3-1 and TRBJ2-1; D is perhaps TRBD2 (6 bases). Looked up from germline, CDR1 is LGHDT and CDR2 is YNNKEL (reference sequence). Trimming left V 4 bases short and J 7 bases short, with 20 bases between. This CDR3 spans 16 amino acids. CDR3 coding DNA: TGTGCCAGCAGCCCACTAGCCGACCCACGTGGGAATGAGCAGTTCTTC. This encodes CASSPLADPRGNEQFF.

Only a few counts were recorded for this clonotype. The chain uses TRBV29-1 and TRBJ2-4; 9 bases align to TRBD2. From germline, CDR1 is SQVTM and CDR2 ANQGSEA. The V segment lost 4 bases and the J segment 7 bases; nucleotides outside the gene matches: 5. The CDR3 extends over 13 amino acids. The CDR3 DNA is TGCAGCGTTGGCGGCGGGAGGGCCAACATTCAGTACTTC. It codes for CSVGGGRANIQYF.

This sequence joins TRBV5-4 and TRBJ2-7; the D call may be TRBD1 or TRBD2 (6 bases each). V lost 8 bases, J lost 6 bases, and 18 bases lay in between. The CDR3 runs to 13 residues. Germline V CDR1 and CDR2: SGHNT, YYREEE (reference sequence). For the CDR3, the DNA is TGTGCCAGTGGGGGGCGGAGGGGGGCCGAGCAGTACGTC. Protein: CASGGRRGAEQYV.

This clonotype is medium-sized (0.01 to 0.1%) in the sample. The V call is TRBV20-1, the J call TRBJ2-1; D is perhaps TRBD1 or TRBD2 (5 bases each). Germline loops: CDR1 DFQATT, CDR2 SNEGSKA (reference sequence). The CDR3 runs 17 residues. V lost 2 bases to trimming and J lost 0 bases, with 17 bases between them. Written as DNA, the CDR3 is TGCAGTGCTAGACATTTGGCCGGGACCCACTCCTACAATGAGCAGTTCTTC. Its translation is CSARHLAGTHSYNEQFF.

The chain combines TRBV7-2 with TRBJ1-5; D unclear. This CDR3 comprises 12 residues. Germline CDR1 SGHTA, CDR2 FQGNSA. V lost 2 bases, J lost 4 bases, and 3 bases lay in between. This CDR3 is CASSLPNQPQHF. CDR3 sequence (DNA): TGTGCCAGCAGCTTACCTAATCAGCCCCAGCATTTT.

Judged by abundance, this clonotype is medium-sized (0.01 to 0.1%). CDR3 protein: CSARAPGQAGDEQFF. The CDR3 DNA reads as TGCAGTGCTAGGGCACCGGGACAGGCTGGGGATGAGCAGTTCTTC. The V call is TRBV20-1, the J call TRBJ2-1; 8 bases agree with TRBD1. The CDR3 consists of 15 residues. Per the germline V gene, CDR1 is DFQATT and CDR2 is SNEGSKA (reference sequence). The trim removed 3 bases at V and 8 bases at J, leaving 12 bases unmatched.

J is TRBJ2-2 and V is TRBV20-1, with D hard to call. The length of the CDR3 is 14 residues. V lost 1 base to trimming and J lost 6 bases, with 12 bases between them. Germline loops: CDR1 DFQATT, CDR2 SNEGSKA (reference sequence). CDR3 residues: CSARGILFSGELFF. The CDR3 coding sequence is TGCAGTGCTAGAGGCATTTTGTTCTCCGGGGAGCTGTTTTTT.

This clonotype is categorized as medium-sized (0.01 to 0.1%). This chain links TRBV4-3 with TRBJ2-2; 8 bases agree with TRBD2. Germline V gene lookup returns CDR1 LGHNA and CDR2 YSLEER. After removal of 4 bases from V and 6 bases from J, the junction contained 10 bases not matched to a gene. This CDR3 has 16 amino acids. CDR3: CASSRKREISAGELFF. For the CDR3, the DNA is TGCGCCAGCAGCCGAAAGCGGGAGATCAGCGCCGGGGAGCTGTTTTTT.